This T cell receptor beta chain was found in a study of shared clonotypes between healthy human individuals. The overall study: For every donor, three CD4 naive, three CD4 memory, two CD8 naive and one CD8 memory plates were used. Study observations and caveats: Across a handful of donors, naive CD4 shared around 5.1%, naive CD8 over 3%, memory CD4 about 2.5%, memory CD8 0.4%.

This CDR3 spans 15 amino acids. The germline V gene encodes CDR1 SGHDN and CDR2 FVKESK. The V and J ends lost 2 bases and 5 bases, in that order; junction bases with no gene match: 2. Everyone who donated was a Caucasian adult who lived in Nashville, Tennessee. Several immunoSEQ plates received, in even portions, the genomic DNA of each subset. The protocol was immunoSEQ multiplex PCR, while the TCRdb copy is restricted to in-frame clones and leaves out a portion. The sample includes fewer than 850,000 clones, 90% of them seen just once. A note on this clone: Its specificity is not known.

Sequenced input: memory CD8+ T cells from PBMCs. The subset is: CD45RO+ cells pooled with CCR7-negative TemRA cells. The rearrangement uses TRBV14 and TRBJ2-3; 12 positions match TRBD2. The source is a man aged 18 to 30 in good health. Some clones in this sample may be carry-over from other donors' samples. DNA for the CDR3: TGTGCCAGCAGCCAACTAGCGGGAGGGATAGATACGCAGTATTTT. Translation gives CASSQLAGGIDTQYF.